This TCR beta chain was found in a study of shared clonotypes between healthy human individuals. Study-level background: Contributing individuals were two females and three males aged 18 to 49.

Study findings and constraints: The sharing of approximately 5.1% of naive CD4 clonotypes was seen across a few donors. Deeper or shallower sequencing was expected to change how clonotypes are shared among donors.

Assay used: immunoSEQ multiplex PCR; TCRdb lists only in-frame clones, some missing. There are more than 550,000 clones in the sample; roughly nine tenths occur only once, and about 24% lies in the top ten. Naive CD8 cells were CD45RO-negative, positively selected for CCR7, excluding terminally differentiated effector memory CD45RA+ cells. Concerning this clone: Its cognate antigen is unknown.

The CDR3 is 14 residues long. Germline CDR1 GTSNPN, CDR2 SVGIG (reference sequence). V was pared by 2 bases and J by 2 bases, with 5 bases of the junction left unmatched. This sequence joins TRBV30 and TRBJ2-5; 7 positions match TRBD2. Sequencing input: naive CD8+ T cells sorted from blood. This TCR was recovered from a man aged 25-45 years in good health. Here the CDR3 DNA reads TGTGCCTGGAGTCCCCTAGCGGCGCAAGAGACCCAGTACTTC. Translation: CAWSPLAAQETQYF.